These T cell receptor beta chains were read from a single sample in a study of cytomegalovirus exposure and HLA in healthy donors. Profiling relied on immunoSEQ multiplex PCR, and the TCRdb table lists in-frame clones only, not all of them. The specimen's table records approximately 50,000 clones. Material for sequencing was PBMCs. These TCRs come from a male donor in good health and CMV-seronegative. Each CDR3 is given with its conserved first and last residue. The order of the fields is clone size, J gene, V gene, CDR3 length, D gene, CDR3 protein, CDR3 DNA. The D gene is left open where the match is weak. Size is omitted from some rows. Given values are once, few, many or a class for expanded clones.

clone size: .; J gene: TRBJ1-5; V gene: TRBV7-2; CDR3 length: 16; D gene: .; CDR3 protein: CASSLVWAASNQPQHF; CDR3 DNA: TGTGCCAGCAGCCTAGTTTGGGCAGCCAGCAATCAGCCCCAGCATTTT
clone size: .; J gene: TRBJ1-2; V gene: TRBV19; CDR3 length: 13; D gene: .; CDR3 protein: CASSGQLAYGYTF; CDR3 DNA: TGTGCCAGTAGTGGCCAGTTAGCCTATGGCTACACCTTC
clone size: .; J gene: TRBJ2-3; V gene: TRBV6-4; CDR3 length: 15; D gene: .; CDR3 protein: CASSKHRDNTDTQYF; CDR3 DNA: TGTGCCAGCAGTAAACACAGGGATAACACAGATACGCAGTATTTT
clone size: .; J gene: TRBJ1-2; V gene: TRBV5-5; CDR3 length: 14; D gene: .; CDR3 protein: CASSLAVAVYGYTF; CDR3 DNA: TGTGCCAGCAGCTTGGCAGTGGCAGTCTATGGCTACACCTTC
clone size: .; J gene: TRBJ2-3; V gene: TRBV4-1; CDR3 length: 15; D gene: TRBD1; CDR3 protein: CASSPRTGNADTQYF; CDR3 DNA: TGCGCCAGCAGCCCCAGGACAGGGAACGCAGATACGCAGTATTTT
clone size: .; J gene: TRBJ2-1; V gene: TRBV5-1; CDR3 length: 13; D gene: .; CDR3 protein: CASSLHRLAEQFF; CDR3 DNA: TGCGCCAGCAGCTTGCACCGTTTGGCTGAGCAGTTCTTC
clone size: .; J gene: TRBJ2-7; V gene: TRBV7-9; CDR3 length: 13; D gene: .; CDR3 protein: CASNLDRNIVLHF; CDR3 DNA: TGTGCCAGCAACCTCGACAGGAACATTGTCCTCCACTTC
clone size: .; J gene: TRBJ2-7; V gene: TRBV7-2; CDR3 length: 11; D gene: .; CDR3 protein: CASRLSYEQYF; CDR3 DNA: TGTGCCAGCAGACTCTCCTACGAGCAGTACTTC
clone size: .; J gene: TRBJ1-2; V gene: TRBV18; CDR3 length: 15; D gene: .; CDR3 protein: CASSPTDRPGYGYTF; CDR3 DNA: TGTGCCAGCTCACCAACAGACAGGCCTGGCTATGGCTACACCTTC
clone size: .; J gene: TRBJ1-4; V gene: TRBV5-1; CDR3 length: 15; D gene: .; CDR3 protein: CASSLVSGVNEKLFF; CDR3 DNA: TGCGCCAGCAGCTTGGTGTCGGGGGTAAATGAAAAACTGTTTTTT
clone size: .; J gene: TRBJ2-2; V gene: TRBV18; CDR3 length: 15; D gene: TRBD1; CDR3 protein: CASSPRQGNAGELFF; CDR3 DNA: TGTGCCAGCTCACCTCGACAGGGAAATGCCGGGGAGCTGTTTTTT
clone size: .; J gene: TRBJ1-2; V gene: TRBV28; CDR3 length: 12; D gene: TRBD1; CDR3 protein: CASKTGSNGYTF; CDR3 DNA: TGTGCCAGCAAGACAGGGTCAAATGGCTACACCTTC
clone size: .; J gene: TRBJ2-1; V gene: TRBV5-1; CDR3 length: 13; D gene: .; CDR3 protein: CASSLDRAGEQFF; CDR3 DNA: TGCGCCAGCAGCTTGGACAGGGCGGGTGAGCAGTTCTTC
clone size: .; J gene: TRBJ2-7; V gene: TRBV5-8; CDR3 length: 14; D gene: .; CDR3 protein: CASSFGSGHYEQYF; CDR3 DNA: TGTGCCAGCAGCTTTGGGTCGGGACATTACGAGCAGTACTTC
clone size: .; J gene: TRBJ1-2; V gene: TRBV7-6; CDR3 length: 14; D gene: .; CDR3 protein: CASSLGQALLGYTF; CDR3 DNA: TGTGCCAGCAGCTTAGGACAGGCCCTATTGGGCTACACCTTC
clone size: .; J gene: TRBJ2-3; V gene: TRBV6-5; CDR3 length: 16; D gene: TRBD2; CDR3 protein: CASSSGLAGGTDTQYF; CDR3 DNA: TGTGCCAGCAGTTCCGGACTAGCGGGGGGAACAGATACGCAGTATTTT
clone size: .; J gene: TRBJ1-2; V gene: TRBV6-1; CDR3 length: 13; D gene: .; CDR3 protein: CACLPGGWIGYTF; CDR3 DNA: TGTGCCTGCTTACCCGGGGGGTGGATTGGCTACACCTTC
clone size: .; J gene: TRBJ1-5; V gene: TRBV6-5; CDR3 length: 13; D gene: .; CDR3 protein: CASSPRGNQPQHF; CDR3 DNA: TGTGCCAGCAGTCCCCGGGGCAATCAGCCCCAGCATTTT
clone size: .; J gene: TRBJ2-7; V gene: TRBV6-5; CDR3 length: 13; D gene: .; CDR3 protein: CASTSTVSYEQYF; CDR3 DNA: TGTGCCAGCACCTCGACAGTGTCCTACGAGCAGTACTTC
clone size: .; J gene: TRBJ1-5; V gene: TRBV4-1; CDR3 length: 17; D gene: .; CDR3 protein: CASSQAGGGALNQPQHF; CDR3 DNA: TGCGCCAGCAGCCAAGCCGGAGGGGGGGCCCTCAATCAGCCCCAGCATTTT
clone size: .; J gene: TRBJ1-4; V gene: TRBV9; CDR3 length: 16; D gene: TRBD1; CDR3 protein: CASSVTGQGVNEKLFF; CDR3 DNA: TGTGCCAGCAGCGTAACAGGACAGGGGGTCAACGAAAAACTGTTTTTT
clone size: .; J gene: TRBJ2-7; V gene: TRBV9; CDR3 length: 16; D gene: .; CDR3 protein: CASSVDVGTASYEQYF; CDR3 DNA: TGTGCCAGCAGCGTAGACGTAGGGACTGCTTCTTACGAGCAGTACTTC
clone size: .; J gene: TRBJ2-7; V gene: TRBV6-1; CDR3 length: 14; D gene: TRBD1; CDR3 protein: CATQGTEPPYEQYF; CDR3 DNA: TGTGCCACCCAAGGGACAGAACCACCCTACGAGCAGTACTTC
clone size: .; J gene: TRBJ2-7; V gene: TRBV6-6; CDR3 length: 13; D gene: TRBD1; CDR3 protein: CASIVAGGNEQYF; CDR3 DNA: TGTGCCAGCATTGTGGCAGGGGGCAACGAGCAGTACTTC
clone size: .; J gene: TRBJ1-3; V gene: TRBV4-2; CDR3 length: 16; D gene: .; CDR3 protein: CASSQDGGGWGNTIYF; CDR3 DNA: TGTGCCAGCAGCCAAGATGGGGGGGGATGGGGAAACACCATATATTTT
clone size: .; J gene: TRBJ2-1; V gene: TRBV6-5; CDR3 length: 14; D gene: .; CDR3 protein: CASSSVQTYNEQFF; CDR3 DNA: TGTGCCAGCAGTTCGGTACAGACGTACAATGAGCAGTTCTTC
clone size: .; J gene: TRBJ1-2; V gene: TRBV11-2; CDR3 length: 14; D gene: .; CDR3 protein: CASSLAGQLYGYTF; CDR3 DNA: TGTGCCAGCAGCTTGGCCGGACAGCTCTATGGCTACACCTTC
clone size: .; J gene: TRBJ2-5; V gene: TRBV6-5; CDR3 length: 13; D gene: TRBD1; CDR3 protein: CATWDRSQETQYF; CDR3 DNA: TGTGCCACGTGGGACAGAAGCCAAGAGACCCAGTACTTC
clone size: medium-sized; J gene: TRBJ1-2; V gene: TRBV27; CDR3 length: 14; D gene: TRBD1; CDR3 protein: CASRTGTEGNGYTF; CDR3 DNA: TGTGCCAGCAGGACCGGGACAGAAGGGAATGGCTACACCTTC
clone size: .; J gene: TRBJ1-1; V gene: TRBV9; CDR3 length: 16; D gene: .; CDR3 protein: CASSVAPQGGSAEAFF; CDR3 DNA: TGTGCCAGCAGCGTAGCTCCCCAGGGAGGTAGTGCTGAAGCTTTCTTT
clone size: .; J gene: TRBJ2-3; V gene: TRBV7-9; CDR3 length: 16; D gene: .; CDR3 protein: CASSPRTVSNTDTQYF; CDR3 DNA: TGTGCCAGCAGCCCGAGGACAGTCAGTAACACAGATACGCAGTATTTT
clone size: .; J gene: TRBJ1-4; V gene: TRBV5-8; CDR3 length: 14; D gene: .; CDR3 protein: CASSLSYGVEKLFF; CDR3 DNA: TGTGCCAGCAGCTTGTCCTACGGGGTTGAAAAACTGTTTTTT
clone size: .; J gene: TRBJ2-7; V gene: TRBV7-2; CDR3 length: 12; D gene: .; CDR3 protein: CASSPGRDEQYF; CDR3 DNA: TGTGCCAGCAGTCCGGGTAGAGACGAGCAGTACTTC
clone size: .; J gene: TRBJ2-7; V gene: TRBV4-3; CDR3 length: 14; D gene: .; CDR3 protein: CASSQGGTSYEQYF; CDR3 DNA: TGCGCCAGCAGCCAAGGAGGTACCTCCTACGAGCAGTACTTC
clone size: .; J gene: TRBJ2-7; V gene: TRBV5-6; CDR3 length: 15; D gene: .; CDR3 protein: CASSPEDSGTYEQYF; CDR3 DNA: TGTGCCAGCAGCCCGGAGGACAGTGGGACGTACGAGCAGTACTTC
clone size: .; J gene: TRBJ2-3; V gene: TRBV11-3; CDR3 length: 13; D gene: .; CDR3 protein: CASSFNRADTQYF; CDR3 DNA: TGTGCCAGCAGCTTCAACAGGGCAGATACGCAGTATTTT
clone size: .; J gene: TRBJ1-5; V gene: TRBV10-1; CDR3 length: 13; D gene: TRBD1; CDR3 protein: CASRDRGYQPQHF; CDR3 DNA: TGCGCCAGCAGGGACAGGGGCTATCAGCCCCAGCATTTT
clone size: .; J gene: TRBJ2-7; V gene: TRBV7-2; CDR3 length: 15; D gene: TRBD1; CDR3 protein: CASSGRDRGQYEQYF; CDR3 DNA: TGTGCCAGCAGCGGCCGAGACAGGGGTCAATACGAGCAGTACTTC
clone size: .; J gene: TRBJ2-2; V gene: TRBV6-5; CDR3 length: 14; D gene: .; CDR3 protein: CASSFTMNTGELFF; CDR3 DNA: TGTGCCAGCAGTTTTACAATGAACACCGGGGAGCTGTTTTTT
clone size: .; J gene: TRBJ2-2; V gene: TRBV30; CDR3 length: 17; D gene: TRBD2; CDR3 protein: CAWSRRSGGANTGELFF; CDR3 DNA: TGTGCCTGGAGTCGTCGTTCGGGAGGGGCGAACACCGGGGAGCTGTTTTTT
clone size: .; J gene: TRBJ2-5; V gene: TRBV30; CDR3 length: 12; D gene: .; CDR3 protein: CAWSPSQETQYF; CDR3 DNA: TGTGCCTGGTCCCCCTCCCAAGAGACCCAGTACTTC
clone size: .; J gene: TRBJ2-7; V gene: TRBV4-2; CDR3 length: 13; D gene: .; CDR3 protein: CASSQEGRIEQYF; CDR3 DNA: TGTGCCAGCAGCCAAGAAGGGAGAATCGAGCAGTACTTC
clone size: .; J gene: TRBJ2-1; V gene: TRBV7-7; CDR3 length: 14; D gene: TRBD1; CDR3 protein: CASSPQTGINEQFF; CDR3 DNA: TGTGCTAGCAGCCCGCAGACAGGGATCAATGAGCAGTTCTTC
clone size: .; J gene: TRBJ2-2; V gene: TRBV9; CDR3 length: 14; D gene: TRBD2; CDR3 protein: CASSSGDYTGELFF; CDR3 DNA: TGTGCCAGCAGTAGCGGGGACTACACCGGGGAGCTGTTTTTT
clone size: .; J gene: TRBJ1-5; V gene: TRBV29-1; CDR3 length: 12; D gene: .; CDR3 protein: CSVEACNQPQHF; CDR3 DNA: TGCAGCGTTGAAGCTTGCAATCAGCCCCAGCATTTT
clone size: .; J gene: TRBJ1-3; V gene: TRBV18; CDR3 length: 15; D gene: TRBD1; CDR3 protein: CASSPGQGTLNTIYF; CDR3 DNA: TGTGCCAGCTCACCGGGACAGGGGACTTTAAACACCATATATTTT
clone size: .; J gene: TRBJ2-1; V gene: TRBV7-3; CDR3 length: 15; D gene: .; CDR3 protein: CASSPRLSLSHEQFF; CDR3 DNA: TGTGCCAGCAGCCCTCGACTGTCCCTGTCTCATGAGCAGTTCTTC
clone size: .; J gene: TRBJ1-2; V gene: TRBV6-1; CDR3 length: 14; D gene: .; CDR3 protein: CASSETQGGYGYTF; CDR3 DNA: TGTGCCAGCAGTGAAACGCAGGGCGGCTATGGCTACACCTTC
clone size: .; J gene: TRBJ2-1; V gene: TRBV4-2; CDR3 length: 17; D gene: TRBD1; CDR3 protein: CASSRDPGQGTYNEQFF; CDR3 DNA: TGTGCCAGCAGCCGCGATCCGGGACAGGGTACCTACAATGAGCAGTTCTTC
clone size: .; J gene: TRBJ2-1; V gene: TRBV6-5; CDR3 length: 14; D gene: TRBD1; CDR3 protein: CASTGQGPDNEQFF; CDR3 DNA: TGTGCCAGCACCGGACAGGGGCCAGACAATGAGCAGTTCTTC
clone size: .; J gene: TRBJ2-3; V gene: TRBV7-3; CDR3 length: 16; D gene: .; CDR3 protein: CASSFAGGGSTDTQYF; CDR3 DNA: TGTGCCAGCAGCTTCGCAGGGGGAGGAAGCACAGATACGCAGTATTTT
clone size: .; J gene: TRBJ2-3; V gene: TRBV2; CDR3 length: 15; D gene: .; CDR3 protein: CASRLTVRSTDTQYF; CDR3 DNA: TGTGCCAGCAGATTGACAGTTAGAAGCACAGATACGCAGTATTTT
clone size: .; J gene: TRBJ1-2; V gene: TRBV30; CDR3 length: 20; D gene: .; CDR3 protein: CAWTIPLAGTSGIRNYGYTF; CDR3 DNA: TGTGCCTGGACCATCCCTCTTGCCGGGACATCCGGAATTAGAAACTATGGCTACACCTTC
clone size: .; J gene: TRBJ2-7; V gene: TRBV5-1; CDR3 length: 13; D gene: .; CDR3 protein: CASSGDSAYEQYF; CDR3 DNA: TGCGCCAGCAGCGGAGACTCAGCCTACGAGCAGTACTTC
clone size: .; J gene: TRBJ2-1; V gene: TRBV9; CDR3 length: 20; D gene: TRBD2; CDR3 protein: CASSVSYRLAGASLGDEQFF; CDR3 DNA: TGTGCCAGCAGCGTAAGTTATAGGCTAGCGGGGGCCTCGTTAGGCGATGAGCAGTTCTTC
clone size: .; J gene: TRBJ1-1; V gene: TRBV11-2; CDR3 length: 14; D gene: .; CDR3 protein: CASSLTQRSTEAFF; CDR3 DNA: TGTGCCAGCAGCCTAACCCAGAGGTCCACTGAAGCTTTCTTT
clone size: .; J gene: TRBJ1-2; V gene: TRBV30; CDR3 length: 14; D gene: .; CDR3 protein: CAWSVLRTAYGYTF; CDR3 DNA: TGTGCCTGGAGTGTACTGAGGACAGCCTATGGCTACACCTTC
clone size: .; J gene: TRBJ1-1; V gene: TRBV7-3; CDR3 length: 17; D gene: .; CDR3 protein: CASSPGVLRQKVTEAFF; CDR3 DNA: TGTGCCAGCAGCCCCGGTGTTCTACGACAAAAAGTGACTGAAGCTTTCTTT
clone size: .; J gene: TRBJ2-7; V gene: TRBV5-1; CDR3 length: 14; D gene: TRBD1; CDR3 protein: CASSRWDRTYEQYF; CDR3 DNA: TGCGCCAGCAGCAGGTGGGACAGGACCTACGAGCAGTACTTC
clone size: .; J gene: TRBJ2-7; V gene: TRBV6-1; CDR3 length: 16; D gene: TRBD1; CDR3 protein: CASSGQPGQGSYEQYF; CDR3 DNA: TGTGCCAGCAGTGGACAACCGGGACAGGGGTCCTACGAGCAGTACTTC